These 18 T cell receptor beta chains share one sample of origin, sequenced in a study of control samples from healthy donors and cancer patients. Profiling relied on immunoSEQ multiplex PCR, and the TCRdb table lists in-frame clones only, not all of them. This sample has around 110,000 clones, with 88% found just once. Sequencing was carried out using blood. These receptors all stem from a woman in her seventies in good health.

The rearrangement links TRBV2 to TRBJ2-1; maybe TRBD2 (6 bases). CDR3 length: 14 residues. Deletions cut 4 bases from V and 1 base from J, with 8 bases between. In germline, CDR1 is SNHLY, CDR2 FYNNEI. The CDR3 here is CASSGGESYNEQFF. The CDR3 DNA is TGTGCCAGCAGTGGGGGGGAGTCCTACAATGAGCAGTTCTTC.

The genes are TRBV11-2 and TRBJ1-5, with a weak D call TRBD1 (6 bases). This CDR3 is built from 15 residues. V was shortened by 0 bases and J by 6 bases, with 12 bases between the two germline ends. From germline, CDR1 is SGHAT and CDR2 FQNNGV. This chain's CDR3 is CASSLDQGYRQPQHF. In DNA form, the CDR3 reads TGTGCCAGCAGCTTAGATCAGGGGTACCGTCAGCCCCAGCATTTT. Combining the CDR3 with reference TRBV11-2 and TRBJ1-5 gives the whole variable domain EAGVAQSPRYKIIEKRQSVAFWCNPISGHATLYWYQQILGQGPKLLIQFQNNGVVDDSQLPKDRFSAERLKGVDSTLKIQPAKLEDSAVYLCASSLDQGYRQPQHFGDGTRLSIL.

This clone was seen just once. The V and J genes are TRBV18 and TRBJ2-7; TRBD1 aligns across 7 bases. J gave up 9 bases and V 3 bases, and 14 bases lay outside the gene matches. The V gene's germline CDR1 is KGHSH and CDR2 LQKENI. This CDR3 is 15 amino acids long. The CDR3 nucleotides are TGTGCCAGCTCACCCCGGGCGCAGGGGGTTGGTGTGCAGTACTTC. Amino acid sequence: CASSPRAQGVGVQYF.

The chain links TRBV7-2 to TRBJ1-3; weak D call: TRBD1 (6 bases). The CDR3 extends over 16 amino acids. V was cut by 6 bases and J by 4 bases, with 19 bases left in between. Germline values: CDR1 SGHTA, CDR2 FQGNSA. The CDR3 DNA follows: TGTGCCAGCAGTATAACCCCTACAGGGAGGGGAAACACCATATATTTT. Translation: CASSITPTGRGNTIYF.

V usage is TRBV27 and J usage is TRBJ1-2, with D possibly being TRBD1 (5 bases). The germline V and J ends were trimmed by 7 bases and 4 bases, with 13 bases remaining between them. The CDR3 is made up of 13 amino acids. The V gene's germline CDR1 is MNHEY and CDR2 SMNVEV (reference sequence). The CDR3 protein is CASTGEGRYGYTF. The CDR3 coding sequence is TGTGCCAGCACCGGAGAGGGACGCTATGGCTACACCTTC.

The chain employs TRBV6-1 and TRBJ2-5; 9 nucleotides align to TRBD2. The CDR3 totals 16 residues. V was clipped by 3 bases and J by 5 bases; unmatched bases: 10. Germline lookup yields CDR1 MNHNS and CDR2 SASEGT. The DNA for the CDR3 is TGTGCCAGCAGTGACGTTCAAAGCGGGGGGAAGGAGACCCAGTACTTC. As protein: CASSDVQSGGKETQYF.

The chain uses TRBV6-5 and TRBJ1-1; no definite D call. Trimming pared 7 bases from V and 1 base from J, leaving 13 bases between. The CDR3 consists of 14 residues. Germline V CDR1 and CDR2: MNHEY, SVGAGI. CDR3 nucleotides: TGTGCCAGCAAGCAGCGTGGCGGGAACACTGAAGCTTTCTTT. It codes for CASKQRGGNTEAFF.

CDR3 amino acids: CASTSGGGWNEKLFF. The CDR3 coding sequence is TGTGCCAGCACTTCCGGAGGGGGATGGAATGAAAAACTGTTTTTT. This chain connects TRBV5-6 to TRBJ1-4; maybe TRBD1 (6 bases). The CDR3 has 15 residues. V lost 6 bases, J lost 5 bases, and 17 bases lay in between. Germline CDR1 reads SGHDT; CDR2 reads YYEEEE.

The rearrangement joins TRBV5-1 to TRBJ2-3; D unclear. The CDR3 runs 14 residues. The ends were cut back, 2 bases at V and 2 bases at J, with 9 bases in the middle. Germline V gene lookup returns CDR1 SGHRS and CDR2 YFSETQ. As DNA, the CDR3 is TGCGCCAGCAGCTTCGGAGACAACACAGATACGCAGTATTTT. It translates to CASSFGDNTDTQYF.

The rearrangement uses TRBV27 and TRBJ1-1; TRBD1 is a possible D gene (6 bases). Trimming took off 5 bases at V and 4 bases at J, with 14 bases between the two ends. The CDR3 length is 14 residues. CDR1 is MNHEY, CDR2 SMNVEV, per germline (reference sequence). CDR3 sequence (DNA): TGTGCCAGCAGTCGACAGGAGGCGGTCACTGAAGCTTTCTTT. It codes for CASSRQEAVTEAFF.

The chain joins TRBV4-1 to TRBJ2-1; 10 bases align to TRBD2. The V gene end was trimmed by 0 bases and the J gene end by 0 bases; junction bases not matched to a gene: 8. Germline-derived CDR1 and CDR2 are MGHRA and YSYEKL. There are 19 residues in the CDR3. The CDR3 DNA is TGCGCCAGCAGCCAAGATCACACTAGCGGGGTTAGCTCCTACAATGAGCAGTTCTTC. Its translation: CASSQDHTSGVSSYNEQFF.

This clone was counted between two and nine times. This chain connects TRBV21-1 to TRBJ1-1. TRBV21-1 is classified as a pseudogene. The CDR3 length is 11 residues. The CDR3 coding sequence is TGTGCCAGCAGCAGGGGACCTCGAGCTTTCTTT. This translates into CASSRGPRAFF.

The CDR3 here is CASTQTPNYGYTF. In DNA form, the CDR3 reads TGTGCCAGCACCCAGACACCCAACTATGGCTACACCTTC. The chain carries TRBV6-5 and TRBJ1-2; D gene unclear. This CDR3 is built from 13 residues. Trimming removed 7 bases at V and 2 bases at J, with 11 bases between. CDR1 is MNHEY and CDR2 is SVGAGI in the germline V gene.

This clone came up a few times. CDR3 amino acids: CASSDDGTSYGYTF. CDR3 DNA: TGTGCCAGCAGTGACGACGGGACCTCCTATGGCTACACCTTC. The J gene is TRBJ1-2, the V gene TRBV6-1; tentative D call: TRBD1 (5 bases). Between the trimmed V and J ends, which lost 3 bases and 4 bases, there was a span of 12 bases. The CDR3 runs to 14 residues. Per the germline V gene, CDR1 is MNHNS and CDR2 is SASEGT.

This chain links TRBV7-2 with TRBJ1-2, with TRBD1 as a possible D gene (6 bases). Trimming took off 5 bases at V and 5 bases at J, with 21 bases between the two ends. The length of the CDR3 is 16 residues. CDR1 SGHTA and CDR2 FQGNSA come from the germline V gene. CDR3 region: CASSPLGVDSVYGYTF. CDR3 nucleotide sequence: TGTGCCAGCAGCCCACTGGGGGTGGACAGCGTTTATGGCTACACCTTC.

CDR3 sequence (DNA): TGCGCCAGCAGCCCCAGGGCAGGGGCGACATTTCCCTATGGCTACACCTTC. This codes for CASSPRAGATFPYGYTF. The rearrangement links TRBV10-2 to TRBJ1-2; D is perhaps TRBD1 (6 bases). The CDR3 runs to 17 residues. The V and J ends lost 6 bases and 4 bases respectively, with 24 bases between them. Germline V gives CDR1 WSHSY, CDR2 SAAADI.

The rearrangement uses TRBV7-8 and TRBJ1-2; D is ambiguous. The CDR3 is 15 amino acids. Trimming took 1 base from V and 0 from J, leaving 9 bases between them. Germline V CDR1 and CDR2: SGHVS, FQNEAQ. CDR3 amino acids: CASSLVSATNYGYTF. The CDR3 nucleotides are TGTGCCAGCAGCTTAGTTTCGGCAACTAACTATGGCTACACCTTC.

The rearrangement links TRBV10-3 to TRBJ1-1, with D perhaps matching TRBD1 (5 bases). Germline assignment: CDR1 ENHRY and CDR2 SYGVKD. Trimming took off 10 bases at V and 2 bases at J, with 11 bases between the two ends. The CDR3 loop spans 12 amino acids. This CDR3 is CATTAHNTEAFF. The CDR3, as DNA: TGTGCCACGACAGCCCATAACACTGAAGCTTTCTTT.